This T cell receptor beta chain was sequenced in a study of T cell repertoires in ileal Crohn's disease. Study-wide results and limits: Active smokers at surgery had more clonal expansions than non-smokers. Every patient over 26.8% clonality showed endoscopic recurrence.

A remark on this clone: Its matching antigen is unknown.

The CDR3 extends over 14 amino acids. Germline V gene sequence: CDR1 LNHDA, CDR2 SQIVND (reference sequence). V was clipped by 7 bases and J by 4 bases, with 14 bases between them. Around 0.55 micrograms of biopsy DNA per sample underwent TCRB immunosequencing. Here immunoSEQ multiplex PCR was the method, and the copy in TCRdb shows in-frame clones only, minus some. The repertoire holds 3,500 to 4,500 clones, with approximately 69% as singletons. The specimen was ileal tissue. The origin of this receptor is an adult with Crohn's disease. The chain has TRBV19 and TRBJ2-1; possible D gene TRBD1, 5 bases. CDR3 in amino acids: CASKVMGLYNEQFF. The DNA for the CDR3 is TGTGCCAGTAAAGTGATGGGGCTATACAATGAGCAGTTCTTC.